These 32 T cell receptor beta chains originate from one sample sequenced in a study of shared clonotypes between healthy human individuals. CD8 cells classed as naive were CD45RO-negative and positively selected for CCR7, excluding terminally differentiated effector memory CD45RA+ cells. Produced via immunoSEQ multiplex PCR; TCRdb's table is partial and in-frame only. The sample has about 2,100,000 clones, about 93% seen once. The specimen sequenced was naive CD8+ T cells from PBMCs. The receptors originated from a man younger than 35 in good health. Some clones in this sample may be carry-over from other donors' samples.

In this sample, this clone turned up a few times. This chain joins TRBV2 and TRBJ1-3, with D unresolved. With 8 bases removed from V and 7 bases from J, the gap between germline ends came to 9 bases. Germline loops: CDR1 SNHLY, CDR2 FYNNEI. This CDR3 comprises 11 residues. The CDR3 region has the DNA TGTGCCAGCCGCTTTAGTAACACCATATATTTT. This translates into CASRFSNTIYF.

This clone was recorded only once. This chain links TRBV7-2 with TRBJ2-7, with no clear D. Germline V gene lookup returns CDR1 SGHTA and CDR2 FQGNSA. Deletions cut 3 bases from V and 2 bases from J, with 5 bases between. This CDR3 has 12 residues. The CDR3 here is CASSFFPYEQYF. The CDR3 region has the DNA TGTGCCAGCAGCTTTTTCCCCTACGAGCAGTACTTC.

This clone was counted a single time. The rearrangement links TRBV4-1 to TRBJ2-1, with 10 nucleotides matching TRBD2. The CDR3 is 17 amino acids. Trimming at V came to 1 base and at J to 7 bases, leaving 10 bases not matched to a gene. The germline gives CDR1 MGHRA, CDR2 YSYEKL. CDR3 nucleotides: TGCGCCAGCAGCCAAGGCCCGGGACTAGCGTCGAGGAATGAGCAGTTCTTC. The encoded protein is CASSQGPGLASRNEQFF.

The chain couples TRBV5-1 to TRBJ2-7, with TRBD1 as a possible D gene (5 bases). Germline V CDR1 and CDR2: SGHRS, YFSETQ. This CDR3 spans 14 amino acids. Between the trimmed V and J ends, which lost 5 bases and 1 base, there was a span of 13 bases. The CDR3, as DNA: TGCGCCAGCAGACGTGACAGCCCTTCCTACGAGCAGTACTTC. Its translation: CASRRDSPSYEQYF.

CDR3 sequence: CSVENRGENYGYTF. The CDR3 DNA reads TGCAGCGTTGAAAACAGGGGCGAAAACTATGGCTACACCTTC. The genes are TRBV29-1 and TRBJ1-2; 7 nucleotides agree with TRBD1. Germline V gene sequence: CDR1 SQVTM, CDR2 ANQGSEA. The CDR3 extends over 14 amino acids. The J segment lost 2 bases and the V segment lost 2 bases, leaving 5 bases of the junction unmatched.

CDR3 in amino acids: CASRQASGELFF. CDR3 DNA sequence: TGTGCCAGCAGGCAGGCCTCCGGGGAGCTGTTTTTT. V usage is TRBV9 and J usage is TRBJ2-2; no clear D gene. Germline V CDR1 and CDR2: SGDLS, YYNGEE. This CDR3 region has 12 residues. Trimming removed 5 bases from V and 6 bases from J, with 8 bases in between.

V is TRBV28 and J is TRBJ2-7, with TRBD2 identical over 15 bases. CDR1 and CDR2 from the germline V gene are MDHEN and SYDVKM. Trimming took 6 bases from V and 4 from J; bases not matched to a gene: 7. CDR3 length: 16 amino acids. The CDR3 loop reads CASRPRTSGRDYEQYF. For the CDR3, the DNA is TGTGCCAGCAGGCCGCGGACTAGCGGGAGGGATTACGAGCAGTACTTC.

The J gene is TRBJ1-1, the V gene TRBV7-2, with 7 nucleotides matching TRBD1. The ends lost 3 bases at V and 3 bases at J; junction bases unmatched: 13. Looked up from germline, CDR1 is SGHTA and CDR2 is FQGNSA. This CDR3 comprises 17 residues. DNA for the CDR3: TGTGCCAGCAGCTTCAATCGGAGGGACAGTAAGGACACTGAAGCTTTCTTT. Amino acid sequence: CASSFNRRDSKDTEAFF.

V gene TRBV7-9 combines with J gene TRBJ2-1; 9 bases map to TRBD2. The CDR3 has 18 residues. The ends lost 5 bases at V and 0 bases at J; junction bases unmatched: 11. Germline V gene lookup returns CDR1 SEHNR and CDR2 FQNEAQ (reference sequence). The CDR3 bases are TGTGCCAGCAGCGCTAGATTCTATAGCGGGAGCTCCTACAATGAGCAGTTCTTC. It translates to CASSARFYSGSSYNEQFF.

The chain couples TRBV6-6 to TRBJ2-7; weak D call: TRBD1 (6 bases). The CDR3 is made up of 16 amino acids. Germline CDR1 MNHNY, CDR2 SVGAGI (reference sequence). Trimming pared 2 bases from V and 0 bases from J, leaving 14 bases between. The chain's CDR3 is CASSYDSGVSSYEQYF. In DNA form, the CDR3 reads TGTGCCAGCAGTTACGATTCAGGGGTCAGCTCCTACGAGCAGTACTTC.

The CDR3 DNA is TGTGCCAGCAGCGTAGTTCAGGGAGGTGGCTACACCTTC. Residues: CASSVVQGGGYTF. The chain is built from TRBV9 and TRBJ1-2, with D possibly being TRBD1 (5 bases). Germline V CDR1 and CDR2: SGDLS, YYNGEE. V was shortened by 0 bases and J by 7 bases, with 10 bases between the two germline ends. The CDR3 runs to 13 residues.

In the case of this clone: The same CDR3 arises from other DNA sequences in this sample as well. This sequence joins TRBV28 and TRBJ2-7, with D possibly TRBD1 on 5 matching bases. The CDR3 is 13 residues long. V was clipped by 6 bases and J by 1 base, with 10 bases between them. Germline V CDR1 and CDR2: MDHEN, SYDVKM. This chain's CDR3 is CASRGRGSYEQYF. Here the CDR3 DNA reads TGTGCCAGCAGGGGGCGTGGGTCCTACGAGCAGTACTTC.

The chain is built from TRBV10-3 and TRBJ2-3; TRBD2 matches at 8 bases. Germline-derived CDR1 and CDR2 are ENHRY and SYGVKD. The ends lost 10 bases at V and 1 base at J; junction bases unmatched: 4. This CDR3 has 13 amino acids. CDR3 residues: CATTSGGTDTQYF. The CDR3 nucleotides are TGTGCCACTACTAGCGGAGGCACAGATACGCAGTATTTT.

This chain joins TRBV2 and TRBJ2-1; D gene uncertain. Trimming removed 8 bases at V and 6 bases at J, with 17 bases between. This CDR3 has 14 residues. CDR1 and CDR2 from the germline V gene are SNHLY and FYNNEI. CDR3 nucleotides: TGTGCCAGCCATAGCAAGGCAGCGACCAATGAGCAGTTCTTC. Protein: CASHSKAATNEQFF.

This clone appeared a single time. The rearrangement uses TRBV7-2 and TRBJ2-2, with D unclear. Germline V gives CDR1 SGHTA, CDR2 FQGNSA. V gave up 2 bases and J gave up 1 base, with 17 bases separating them. This CDR3 spans 18 amino acids. CDR3 sequence reads: CASSLTVRPKLNTGELFF. The CDR3, as DNA: TGTGCCAGCAGCTTAACGGTCAGACCTAAGTTGAACACCGGGGAGCTGTTTTTT.

The J gene is TRBJ2-7, the V gene TRBV7-9; 10 nucleotides align to TRBD2. Germline V lookup: CDR1 SEHNR, CDR2 FQNEAQ (reference sequence). CDR3 size: 16 residues. V gave up 5 bases and J gave up 2 bases; unmatched junction bases: 9. CDR3 bases: TGTGCCAGCAGCCCACCATGGACTAGCGGTACCTACGAGCAGTACTTC. It codes for CASSPPWTSGTYEQYF.

V gene TRBV28 combines with J gene TRBJ2-7, with a tentative D call TRBD2 (6 bases). The CDR3 is made up of 12 amino acids. The ends were cut back, 3 bases at V and 7 bases at J, with 10 bases in the middle. Germline CDR1 MDHEN, CDR2 SYDVKM. CDR3 bases: TGTGCCAGCAGTTTGGAGGGTGGTGAGCAGTACTTC. The encoded protein is CASSLEGGEQYF.

The chain carries TRBV2 and TRBJ2-7, with unresolved D. Germline loops: CDR1 SNHLY, CDR2 FYNNEI. V gave up 0 bases and J gave up 2 bases, with 14 bases separating them. The CDR3 runs 16 residues. CDR3 nucleotides: TGTGCCAGCAGTGAAGCGCTTCAGAGAAAAGCCTACGAGCAGTACTTC. It codes for CASSEALQRKAYEQYF. Based on the CDR3 plus reference TRBV2 and TRBJ2-7, the full variable domain is EPEVTQTPSHQVTQMGQEVILRCVPISNHLYFYWYRQILGQKVEFLVSFYNNEISEKSEIFDDQFSVERPDGSNFTLKIRSTKLEDSAMYFCASSEALQRKAYEQYFGPGTRLTVT.

V gene TRBV7-3 combines with J gene TRBJ2-3, with 7 bases matching TRBD1. The V gene's germline CDR1 is SGHTA and CDR2 FQGTGA. V lost 4 bases and J lost 2; bases outside the gene matches: 6. CDR3 length: 15 amino acids. CDR3 in amino acids: CASSSTGFATDTQYF. CDR3 nucleotide sequence: TGTGCCAGCAGCTCGACAGGGTTCGCCACAGATACGCAGTATTTT.

This chain connects TRBV5-4 to TRBJ2-5; D uncertain. The germline V gene encodes CDR1 SGHNT and CDR2 YYREEE (reference sequence). This CDR3 comprises 15 residues. The V end was cut by 0 bases, the J end by 1 base, with 10 bases between. CDR3 amino acids: CASSLARTPQETQYF. The CDR3 region has the DNA TGTGCCAGCAGCTTGGCTAGGACCCCCCAAGAGACCCAGTACTTC.

The gene calls are TRBV25-1 and TRBJ1-2; D is unresolved. The germline V gene has CDR1 MGHDK and CDR2 SYGVNS. The V gene lost 0 bases and the J gene lost 7 bases, with 12 bases spanning the gap. The CDR3 spans 14 residues. The CDR3 region has the DNA TGTGCCAGCAGTGAATACGATGAAGTAGTTGGCTACACCTTC. It translates to CASSEYDEVVGYTF.

This chain connects TRBV27 to TRBJ1-1; D is uncertain. The CDR3 length is 14 residues. The germline V gene has CDR1 MNHEY and CDR2 SMNVEV (reference sequence). V was trimmed by 8 bases and J by 2 bases, leaving 15 bases between them. CDR3 protein: CASYQNVGNTEAFF. The CDR3 coding sequence is TGTGCCAGCTACCAGAATGTAGGAAACACTGAAGCTTTCTTT.

The rearrangement uses TRBV5-1 and TRBJ1-5; tentatively, D is TRBD1 (5 bases). CDR3 size: 14 residues. The V end lost 4 bases, the J end lost 6 bases, and 14 bases lay between the germline ends. The germline V gene has CDR1 SGHRS and CDR2 YFSETQ. CDR3 nucleotides: TGCGCCAGCAGCAGGATCAGGGCTATTCAGCCCCAGCATTTT. Its translation: CASSRIRAIQPQHF.

V is TRBV9 and J is TRBJ2-2, with D possibly TRBD2 on 6 matching bases. V was cut by 3 bases and J by 3 bases, with 12 bases left in between. The CDR3 totals 15 residues. Germline CDR1 is SGDLS and CDR2 is YYNGEE. The CDR3 nucleotides read TGTGCCAGCAGCGGGGTAGGAGGGGACACCGGGGAGCTGTTTTTT. It encodes CASSGVGGDTGELFF.

This chain links TRBV9 with TRBJ2-1; 13 bases fit TRBD2. This CDR3 has 15 residues. The V and J ends lost 4 bases and 10 bases, in that order; junction bases with no gene match: 8. The germline V gene has CDR1 SGDLS and CDR2 YYNGEE. The CDR3 DNA reads as TGTGCCAGCAGCCCCCCGACTAGCGGGAGGTGGGAGCAGTTCTTC. Residues: CASSPPTSGRWEQFF.

The V call is TRBV9, the J call TRBJ1-3; D possibly corresponds to TRBD1 (6 bases). The germline gives CDR1 SGDLS, CDR2 YYNGEE. The CDR3 is made up of 15 amino acids. V lost 0 bases, J lost 7 bases, and 14 bases lay in between. The CDR3 bases are TGTGCCAGCAGCGTAGCTCGAGGGGGAGGGAACACCATATATTTT. Translation gives CASSVARGGGNTIYF. The full variable domain, in which reference TRBV9 and TRBJ1-3 provide the parts outside the CDR3, is DSGVTQTPKHLITATGQRVTLRCSPRSGDLSVYWYQQSLDQGLQFLIQYYNGEERAKGNILERFSAQQFPDLHSELNLSSLELGDSALYFCASSVARGGGNTIYFGEGSWLTVV.

This clone has only one observation. The genes are TRBV7-8 and TRBJ2-3; 11 positions agree with TRBD2. V dropped 5 bases and J dropped 4; count of bases not matched to a gene: 11. Germline CDR1 SGHVS, CDR2 FQNEAQ. The CDR3 is 17 amino acids. The DNA of the CDR3 is TGTGCCAGCAGCCTAAGATTAGCGGGAGGGCGGGCAGATACGCAGTATTTT. It codes for CASSLRLAGGRADTQYF.

This clone was seen only a few times. The V gene is TRBV5-1, the J gene TRBJ1-1; TRBD1 is a possible D gene (6 bases). CDR1 SGHRS and CDR2 YFSETQ come from the germline V gene. The CDR3 loop spans 13 amino acids. V lost 0 bases and J lost 6, with 9 bases in between. CDR3: CASSLGGHAEAFF. CDR3 bases: TGCGCCAGCAGCTTGGGGGGGCACGCTGAAGCTTTCTTT.

As to this clone: The same CDR3 is also encoded by other DNA sequences in this sample. V gene TRBV27 combines with J gene TRBJ2-7; 7 positions match TRBD1. The CDR3 contains 13 residues. With 6 bases clipped from V and 1 base from J, the junction kept 3 bases outside the gene matches. Germline CDR1 and CDR2: MNHEY and SMNVEV (reference sequence). In DNA form, the CDR3 reads TGTGCCAGCAGCTTGACAGGGTCCTACGAGCAGTACTTC. Its protein product is CASSLTGSYEQYF.

Turning to this clone: Additional DNA sequences in this sample encode the identical CDR3. J is TRBJ2-7 and V is TRBV27; no firm D call. This CDR3 has 14 amino acids. V lost 3 bases, J lost 2 bases, and 11 bases lay in between. Germline CDR1 and CDR2: MNHEY and SMNVEV (reference sequence). CDR3: CASSFTRAAYEQYF. The CDR3 nucleotides read TGTGCCAGCAGTTTTACACGGGCGGCCTACGAGCAGTACTTC.

CDR3 coding DNA: TGTGCCAGTAGTATATTCGGATCCAGGTCGGGAAATCAGCCCCAGCATTTT. It codes for CASSIFGSRSGNQPQHF. The chain recombines TRBV19 with TRBJ1-5; unclear D gene. This CDR3 contains 17 residues. The germline V and J ends were trimmed by 2 bases and 4 bases, with 18 bases remaining between them. Per germline, CDR1 LNHDA and CDR2 SQIVND (reference sequence).

This sequence joins TRBV30 and TRBJ2-1; 11 bases agree with TRBD2. Germline V gene sequence: CDR1 GTSNPN, CDR2 SVGIG (reference sequence). This CDR3 contains 14 residues. CDR3 nucleotide sequence: TGTGCTGTAGGACTAGCGGGCTCCTACAATGAGCAGTTCTTC. It specifies CAVGLAGSYNEQFF.